The present T cell receptor beta chain was sequenced within a study of T-cell reconstitution after alpha-beta-depleted transplantation in children. The library targeted TCRbeta and was prepared with unique molecular identifiers. TCRdb re-analysed the PCR reads in MiXCR, keeping a single row per CDR3 protein. The data hold around 250,000 distinct CDR3 sequences, with 9.5% to 10% observed a single time. On this clonotype: At one end, the junction sequence differs from germline, possibly due to a read error.

This specimen was PBMCs from the stem cell graft donor, taken from the stem cell graft. The sequence was collected from a human donor who donated a stem cell graft to a child with SCID.

The CDR3 is CACSQEGTWTDTQYF. DNA of the CDR3: TGTGCCTGCAGCCAGGAGGGGACATGGACAGATACGCAGTATTTT. The chain is built from TRBV3-1 and TRBJ2-3; D is possibly TRBD1 or TRBD2 (6 bases each). The CDR3 runs to 15 residues. The germline V gene has CDR1 LGHDT and CDR2 YNNKEL (reference sequence).